This T cell receptor (beta chain) was found in a study of CD8 T cells in ankylosing spondylitis. The study's findings and limits: Relatively scarce in peripheral blood, disease-linked clones were CD8+. It appeared that ankylosing spondylitis blood was characterized by a TCR beta motif of 8 or 9 highly homologous variants. The study looked at matched synovial fluid samples from ankylosing spondylitis patients. Disease-linked clones were reported to be significantly enriched there.

CDR3 size: 15 residues. V gave up 3 bases and J gave up 6 bases, with 15 bases separating them. CDR1 SEHNR and CDR2 FQNEAQ come from the germline V gene (reference sequence). The TCR beta libraries were generated through quantitative 5'-RACE incorporating molecular barcodes. From the 5' RACE reads, TCRdb called clonotypes with MiXCR, one entry per CDR3 protein. This sample has fewer than 750,000 distinct CDR3 sequences, with around 17% found just once. With respect to this clonotype: What it recognizes is unknown.

This chain uses TRBV7-9 with TRBJ2-1; possibly TRBD1 for D (5 bases). The sequencing input was blood, either unsorted or a sorted T cell fraction (not recorded which). The sequence was collected from a male donor with ankylosing spondylitis. CDR3 loop: CASSFSQGRFNEQFF. The CDR3 DNA is TGTGCCAGCAGCTTCTCTCAGGGAAGGTTCAATGAGCAGTTCTTC.